One sample yielded the 2 T cell receptor beta chains listed below, sequenced in a study of cytomegalovirus exposure and HLA in healthy donors. The PCR had 60 Vbeta and 13 Jbeta primers. The assay was immunoSEQ multiplex PCR, and TCRdb's table has in-frame clones only and misses some. The sample lists some 110,000 clones, 70% to 80% occurring once. The sequencing input was PBMCs. These receptors all come from a man under 40 in good health and CMV-seronegative.

This clone was seen only once. The gene calls are TRBV6-5 and TRBJ2-7, with 9 positions matching TRBD2. Germline-derived CDR1 and CDR2 are MNHEY and SVGAGI. With 8 bases clipped from V and 7 bases from J, the junction kept 9 bases outside the gene matches. The CDR3 spans 13 residues. CDR3 coding DNA: TGTGCCAGCGGGGCGGGAGGGCCGAGGGAGCAGTACTTC. Translating gives CASGAGGPREQYF.

The chain has TRBV7-9 and TRBJ2-2, with D maybe TRBD1 (6 bases). Germline V lookup: CDR1 SEHNR, CDR2 FQNEAQ (reference sequence). This CDR3 has 16 amino acids. V lost 4 bases and J 5 bases, leaving 17 bases between the germline ends. CDR3 residues: CASSSDVPRGTGELFF. CDR3 nucleotide sequence: TGTGCCAGCAGCTCGGACGTACCTAGGGGGACCGGGGAGCTGTTTTTT.